This record looks at one T cell receptor beta chain sequence and its context. What it binds is unknown. Trimming took off 5 bases at V and 3 bases at J, with 11 bases between the two ends. The CDR3 covers 15 residues. The germline V gene encodes CDR1 SNHLY and CDR2 FYNNEI. The data were taken from a study of cytotoxic CD8 clonotypes in ibrutinib-treated CLL. Study conclusions and caveats: Under treatment, the uncommon public clonotypes either contracted or remained stable. Baseline levels of clonality went above those of age-matched healthy donors and moved with circulating CD8+ T-cell counts.

The table came from immunoSEQ multiplex PCR; TCRdb's copy has only in-frame clones and leaves some out. The data hold some 200,000 clones, with approximately 70% observed a single time. The material sequenced was PBMCs, taken after 12 months of ibrutinib treatment. The TCR was taken from a human donor with chronic lymphocytic leukemia. This rearrangement joins TRBV2 to TRBJ2-6, with a possible D match to TRBD1 (7 bases). The CDR3 bases are TGTGCCAGCAGTAGGGGGCGGGGTGGGGCCAACGTCCTGACTTTC. Residues: CASSRGRGGANVLTF.